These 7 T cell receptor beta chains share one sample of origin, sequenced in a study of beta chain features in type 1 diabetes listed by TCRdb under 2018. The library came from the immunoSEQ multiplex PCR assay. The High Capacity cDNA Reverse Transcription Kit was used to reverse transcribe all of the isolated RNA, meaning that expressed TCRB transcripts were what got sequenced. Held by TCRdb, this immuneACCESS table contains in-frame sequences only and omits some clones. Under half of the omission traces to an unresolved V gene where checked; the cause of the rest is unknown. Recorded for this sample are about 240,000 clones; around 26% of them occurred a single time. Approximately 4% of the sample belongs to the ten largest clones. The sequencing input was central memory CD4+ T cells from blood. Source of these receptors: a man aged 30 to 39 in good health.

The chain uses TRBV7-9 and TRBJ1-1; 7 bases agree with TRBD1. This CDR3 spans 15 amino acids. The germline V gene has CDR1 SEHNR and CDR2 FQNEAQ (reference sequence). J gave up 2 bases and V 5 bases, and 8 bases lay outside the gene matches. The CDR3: CASSPRQGKNTEAFF. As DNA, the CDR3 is TGTGCCAGCAGCCCCAGACAGGGAAAAAACACTGAAGCTTTCTTT.

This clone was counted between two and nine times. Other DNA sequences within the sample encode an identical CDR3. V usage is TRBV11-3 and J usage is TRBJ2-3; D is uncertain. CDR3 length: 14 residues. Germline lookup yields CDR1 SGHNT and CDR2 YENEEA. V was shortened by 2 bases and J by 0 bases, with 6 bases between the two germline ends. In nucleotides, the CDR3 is TGTGCCAGCAGCTTAACCTCTAGCACAGATACGCAGTATTTT. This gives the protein CASSLTSSTDTQYF. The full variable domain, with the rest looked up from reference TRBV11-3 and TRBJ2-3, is EAGVVQSPRYKIIEKKQPVAFWCNPISGHNTLYWYLQNLGQGPELLIRYENEEAVDDSQLPKDRFSAERLKGVDSTLKIQPAELGDSAVYLCASSLTSSTDTQYFGPGTRLTVL.

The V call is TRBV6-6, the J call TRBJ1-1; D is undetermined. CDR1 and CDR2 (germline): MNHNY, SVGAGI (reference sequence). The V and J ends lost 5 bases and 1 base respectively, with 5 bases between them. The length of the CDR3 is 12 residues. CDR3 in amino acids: CASSLKNTEAFF. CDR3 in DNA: TGTGCCAGCAGTCTAAAGAACACTGAAGCTTTCTTT.

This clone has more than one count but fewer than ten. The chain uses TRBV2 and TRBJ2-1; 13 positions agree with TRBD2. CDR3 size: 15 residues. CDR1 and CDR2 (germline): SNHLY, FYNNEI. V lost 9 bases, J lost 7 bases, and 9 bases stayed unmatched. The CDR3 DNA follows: TGTGCCAGTGCCCGGGGGACTAGCGGGATGAATGAGCAGTTCTTC. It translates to CASARGTSGMNEQFF.

The CDR3, as DNA: TGCAGCGTTGACGGGACAGGGGGCTCTTGGGAGCAGTTCTTC. It codes for CSVDGTGGSWEQFF. This chain connects TRBV29-1 to TRBJ2-1, with 12 bases lining up with TRBD1. This CDR3 spans 14 amino acids. V shed 3 bases and J 10 bases; nucleotides not matched to a gene: 7. CDR1 and CDR2 from the germline V gene are SQVTM and ANQGSEA.

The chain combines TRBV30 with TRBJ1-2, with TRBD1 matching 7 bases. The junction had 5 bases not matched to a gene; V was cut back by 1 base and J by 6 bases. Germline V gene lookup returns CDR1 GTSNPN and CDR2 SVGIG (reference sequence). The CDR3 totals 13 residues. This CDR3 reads CAWSALQGNGYTF. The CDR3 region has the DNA TGTGCCTGGAGTGCTCTACAGGGGAATGGCTACACCTTC.

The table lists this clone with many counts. Here the CDR3 reads CASSEAVISYNEQFF. The DNA for the CDR3 is TGTGCCAGCAGTGAAGCGGTTATCTCCTACAATGAGCAGTTCTTC. The rearrangement uses TRBV25-1 and TRBJ2-1; D unresolved. This CDR3 spans 15 amino acids. CDR1 and CDR2 from the germline V gene are MGHDK and SYGVNS. V dropped 2 bases and J dropped 0 bases, with 8 bases sitting between them.